This entry describes one TCR beta chain. Its specific antigen is unknown. No per-base quality is available; no much larger clone lies one base away. The data belong to a study of blood T cell repertoires in COVID-19 (dated by TCRdb to 2018 to 2021). Notes on the research overall: Samples covering the acute and convalescent phases of COVID-19 were provided by collaborators in the United States, Italy and Spain. Sample metadata almost always included a de-identified subject ID, COVID-19 status, age in years and sex. Where HLA class I and class II types were available, the types were taken from metadata supplied by the sample provider, not from assay-based typing. Subjects who had been exposed to COVID-19, were actively infected with it, or had recovered from it provided the deeply sampled blood TCRbeta repertoires that made up the dataset. The repertoires were released in a freely available public database meant as a resource for research on the immune response to SARS-CoV-2. The material from the prospective study consisted of cDNA or gDNA derived from T cells, B-cell-depleted T cells, or PBMCs. The samples were drawn from the first 160 participants of the ongoing ImmuneRACE study and from over 950 subjects provided by 6 global collaborators.

Study-wide conclusions, independent of this receptor: The amount of clinical and demographic metadata varied by source and participant and was provided uncurated.

TCRbeta CDR3 regions were amplified from genomic DNA using the immunoSEQ Assay, a bias-controlled multiplex PCR. In the original analysis: Within the assay, amplification of reference gene primers was used to estimate how many nucleated cells each sample contained. To quantify the absolute abundance of each unique TCRbeta CDR3 rearrangement, sequence reads were collapsed and filtered. For each sample, productive Simpson clonality was calculated as the square root of Simpson's diversity index over productive rearrangements. The table comes from immuneACCESS by way of TCRdb, which keeps in-frame sequences with V and J called. Part of the clones is missing from these tables; in studies checked, under half for an unresolved V gene and the rest for unknown reasons. V and J calls and clone size are as listed in that table; D and trimming were resolved from the DNA. A total of some 180,000 clones appear in this sample, about 80% of them only once. Jointly, the top ten make up about 9% of the sample.

Each collaborating institution followed its own protocols to collect whole blood in K2EDTA tubes. For TCRbeta analysis, collaborator samples were shipped as frozen whole blood, as isolated PBMCs, or as DNA extracted from either sample type. Input material: peripheral blood. This TCR derives from a woman between 45 and 65 years old with active or convalescent COVID-19.

The CDR3 loop reads CASSPSSYEQYF. The nucleotide sequence reads TGTGCCAGCAGTCCGAGCTCCTACGAGCAGTACTTC. The V gene is TRBV6-2 or TRBV6-3 and the J gene is TRBJ2-7, with the D gene not clear enough to name. Deletion took 5 bases off V and 0 bases off J, with a span of 5 bases between the germline ends. Counted from cysteine to phenylalanine, this CDR3 has 12 amino acids. The only DNA kept is the CDR3, 36 bases in frame from the first base. CDR1 and CDR2 are read off the germline V gene as MNHEY and SVGEGT.